This TCR beta chain was obtained from a study of T-cell memory formation after mild COVID-19. Study observations and caveats: Among clones peaking at day 37 in the second wave, SARS-CoV-2 specificity remained unconfirmed.

TCRdb redid the calling of the 5' RACE reads with MiXCR, one entry per CDR3 protein. The table lists approximately 350,000 distinct CDR3 sequences, 25% to 30% of them singletons. The CDR3 totals 12 residues. The V end lost 6 bases, the J end lost 8 bases, and 11 bases lay between the germline ends. Germline V gives CDR1 MNHNS, CDR2 SASEGT. As concerns this clonotype: No antigen is known for it.

This clonotype was obtained from an adult woman who had mild COVID-19 (a few samples of this study predate the infection). Cell type and time point are not known. Sequenced input: PBMCs or a T cell subset sorted from them (not recorded which). The genes are TRBV6-1 and TRBJ2-1; tentative D call: TRBD2 (5 bases). CDR3 in DNA: TGTGCCAGCAGGGAGGCTAGGCATGAGCAGTTCTTC. It yields the protein CASREARHEQFF.